The clone carrying this TCR beta chain was observed a few times. The data derive from a study of early T cells in non-severe SARS-CoV-2 infection. Individual cDNA molecules carried attached unique molecular identifiers. TCRdb itself ran the 5' RACE reads through MiXCR, one entry per CDR3 protein. Here the sample spans some 56,000 distinct CDR3 sequences, about 15% being singletons. The CDR3 length is 13 residues. Germline V lookup: CDR1 GTSNPN, CDR2 SVGIG (reference sequence). Trimming removed 5 bases from V and 9 bases from J, with 14 bases in between. The rearrangement uses TRBV30 and TRBJ1-6; D remains ambiguous. This TCR was recovered from an adult who was a healthcare worker with PCR-confirmed SARS-CoV-2 infection or an uninfected control (not recorded which). The specimen was whole blood, collected at baseline. CDR3 DNA: TGTGCCTGGGGGTTAAGGAGCCGTTCACCCCTCCACTTT. This codes for CAWGLRSRSPLHF.